This TCR beta chain was identified in a study of CD8 T cells in Susac syndrome. In the study overall: Patients with Susac syndrome had blood drawn and were at that point therapy-naive, on corticosteroids, or on intravenous immunoglobulin alone. Overall study results and limits: The number of Susac-specific public clones found was 15 to 20 in total CD8+ repertoires and a few in CD8+ TEMRA repertoires.

Random hexamers served to reverse transcribe roughly 0.45 to 1 ug RNA. Amplification of TCR beta CDR3 spanned 54 Vbeta and 13 Jbeta via immunoSEQ multiplex PCR. TCRdb processed the immunoSEQ multiplex PCR reads anew with MiXCR; each CDR3 protein has one entry. The sample includes 70,000 to 85,000 distinct CDR3 sequences, 95% to 97% of them seen just once. The length of the CDR3 is 12 residues. The J segment lost 6 bases and the V segment lost 7 bases, leaving 7 bases of the junction unmatched. Germline V gene sequence: CDR1 GTSNPN, CDR2 SVGIG (reference sequence). TEMRA cells were enriched by FACS, and CD4+ and CD8+ T cells were negatively isolated. Of note for this clonotype: What it binds is unknown.

The sample consisted of CD8+ T cells from PBMCs. The rearrangement links TRBV30 to TRBJ1-2, with 8 positions matching TRBD1. This sequence originates from a human donor with Susac syndrome. The CDR3 reads CALTGGSDGYTF. The CDR3 coding sequence is TGTGCCTTAACAGGGGGAAGTGATGGCTACACCTTC.